A single sample gave rise to the 23 T cell receptor beta chains below, sequenced in a study of cytotoxic CD8 clonotypes in ibrutinib-treated CLL. Generated by immunoSEQ multiplex PCR, the TCRdb table keeps only in-frame clones and is missing some. The sample has more than 140,000 clones, roughly 80% seen once. Sequencing was performed on PBMCs, taken after 12 months of ibrutinib treatment. Every receptor here comes from a human donor with chronic lymphocytic leukemia.

V and J are TRBV19 and TRBJ2-2, with D unresolved. The V and J ends lost 7 bases and 4 bases respectively, with 13 bases between them. This CDR3 has 14 residues. Germline-derived CDR1 and CDR2 are LNHDA and SQIVND (reference sequence). The CDR3 here is CASMDPWATGELFF. In DNA, the CDR3 is TGTGCCAGTATGGACCCGTGGGCCACCGGGGAGCTGTTTTTT.

This chain connects TRBV7-9 to TRBJ2-5; D possibly corresponds to TRBD1 (6 bases). Trimming shortened V by 2 bases and J by 5 bases, and 9 bases separated the two germline ends. The CDR3 spans 13 residues. Germline CDR1 reads SEHNR; CDR2 reads FQNEAQ (reference sequence). For the CDR3, the DNA is TGTGCCAGCAGCTTAACAGGGTGGGAGACCCAGTACTTC. Protein sequence: CASSLTGWETQYF.

The chain couples TRBV28 to TRBJ2-7; perhaps D is TRBD1 or TRBD2 (5 bases each). V shed 8 bases and J shed 2 bases, with 19 bases lying between them. The CDR3 sequence is 15 residues long. The germline gives CDR1 MDHEN, CDR2 SYDVKM. CDR3 bases: TGTGCCAGCGGGGGACCGACAACGTCGACCTACGAGCAGTACTTC. Its translation: CASGGPTTSTYEQYF.

About this clone itself: A read error may explain this, as a much larger clone is one base away. The V call is TRBV18, the J call TRBJ2-1; D might be TRBD2 (5 bases). V shed 3 bases and J shed 0 bases, with 6 bases lying between them. Germline CDR1 and CDR2: KGHSH and LQKENI. The CDR3 is 14 amino acids. The CDR3: CASSPGSSYNEQFF. The CDR3 coding sequence is TGTGCCAGCTCACCGGGGAGCTCCTACAATGAGCAGTTCTTC.

The chain recombines TRBV29-1 with TRBJ2-1; 10 bases are shared with TRBD2. Germline CDR1 SQVTM, CDR2 ANQGSEA. CDR3 length: 15 amino acids. Trimming at V came to 4 bases and at J to 9 bases, leaving 12 bases not matched to a gene. CDR3 protein: CSVVIQAGGSGEQFF. The CDR3, as DNA: TGCAGCGTTGTTATACAAGCGGGAGGGTCCGGTGAGCAGTTCTTC.

The rearrangement uses TRBV6-1 and TRBJ1-5; TRBD1 aligns across 9 bases. CDR3 length: 15 residues. J lost 6 bases, V lost 3 bases, and 6 bases had no gene match. The germline V gene encodes CDR1 MNHNS and CDR2 SASEGT. This CDR3 reads CASSDRDRDRQPQHF. The CDR3 DNA reads TGTGCCAGCAGTGATAGGGACAGGGATCGTCAGCCCCAGCATTTT.

This chain uses TRBV9 with TRBJ2-5, with D possibly being TRBD2 (6 bases). CDR3 length equals 15 residues. Germline-derived CDR1 and CDR2 are SGDLS and YYNGEE. Trimming shortened V by 0 bases and J by 7 bases, and 16 bases separated the two germline ends. The CDR3 sequence: CASSVEVGLRGTQYF. The CDR3, as DNA: TGTGCCAGCAGCGTAGAGGTGGGACTCCGGGGGACCCAGTACTTC.

This chain connects TRBV6-4 to TRBJ1-2; TRBD1 agrees at 7 bases. The germline V gene has CDR1 MRHNA and CDR2 SNTAGT. There are 17 residues in the CDR3. V lost 0 bases to trimming and J lost 8 bases; unmatched junction nucleotides: 15. As DNA, the CDR3 is TGTGCCAGCAGTGACTCGATAGGGACAGAGCCCTTGGGGGGCTACACCTTC. It encodes CASSDSIGTEPLGGYTF.

This clone was recorded once. V usage is TRBV28 and J usage is TRBJ2-2, with 9 bases that match TRBD2. The germline V gene encodes CDR1 MDHEN and CDR2 SYDVKM. V dropped 5 bases and J dropped 4; count of bases not matched to a gene: 8. The CDR3 length is 16 residues. Here the CDR3 DNA reads TGTGCCAGCAGTGTACAGCGGGGGGAGAGCACCGGGGAGCTGTTTTTT. Translation: CASSVQRGESTGELFF.

This chain connects TRBV5-1 to TRBJ2-1, with 8 bases identical to TRBD2. The CDR3 extends over 16 amino acids. The V segment lost 4 bases and the J segment 6 bases; nucleotides outside the gene matches: 12. The germline CDR1 and CDR2 sequences are SGHRS and YFSETQ. CDR3 in DNA: TGCGCCAGCAGCGCCTCGGCAGCGGGAGTACGCAATGAGCAGTTCTTC. Its protein is CASSASAAGVRNEQFF.

The chain links TRBV5-3 to TRBJ1-3; D not certain. Being an ORF, TRBV5-3 has a function that is uncertain. The CDR3 runs 14 residues. Trimming cost V 5 bases and J 2 bases, with 11 bases left between them. CDR3 bases: TGTGCCAGAAGTCGTCAAGGTCCTGGAAACACCATATATTTT. It is translated as CARSRQGPGNTIYF.

The table lists this clone with many counts. V and J are TRBV6-1 and TRBJ2-7; possibly TRBD1 for D (6 bases). Germline values: CDR1 MNHNS, CDR2 SASEGT. The CDR3 sequence is 13 residues long. V was pared by 6 bases and J by 5 bases, with 14 bases between. CDR3 nucleotide sequence: TGTGCCAGCAGGGTGGGGGCGCAGAACGAGCAGTACTTC. It yields the protein CASRVGAQNEQYF.

This clone was seen once. The V gene is TRBV9, the J gene TRBJ2-4, with TRBD2 as a possible D gene (5 bases). The CDR3 has 16 amino acids. V lost 6 bases and J lost 2, with 18 bases in between. The germline CDR1 and CDR2 sequences are SGDLS and YYNGEE. CDR3 in DNA: TGTGCCAGCACGAAAGAGGCCGCGGGCACCAAAAACATTCAGTACTTC. Translating gives CASTKEAAGTKNIQYF.

The DNA of the CDR3 is TGTGCCAGCAGCTTGGCGGAACAGTCTGGCTACACCTTC. Protein product: CASSLAEQSGYTF. The J gene is TRBJ1-2, the V gene TRBV5-6; D is uncertain. The CDR3 runs 13 residues. V lost 0 bases to trimming and J lost 7 bases, with 10 bases between them. In germline, CDR1 is SGHDT, CDR2 YYEEEE.

This clone was observed a single time. This chain links TRBV4-2 with TRBJ2-1; unclear D gene. V lost 0 bases and J lost 0, with 12 bases in between. Germline CDR1 reads LGHNA; CDR2 reads YNFKEQ. The CDR3 is 17 residues long. CDR3 nucleotide sequence: TGTGCCAGCAGCCAAGATCAAGAGATTACCTCCTACAATGAGCAGTTCTTC. Its protein product is CASSQDQEITSYNEQFF.

The V and J genes are TRBV6-5 and TRBJ2-5; 8 positions match TRBD1. The CDR3 consists of 15 residues. J lost 5 bases, V lost 5 bases, and 10 bases had no gene match. Germline values: CDR1 MNHEY, CDR2 SVGAGI. The CDR3 region is CASSHRPGGAETQYF. The CDR3 nucleotides read TGTGCCAGCAGTCACCGGCCAGGGGGCGCGGAGACCCAGTACTTC.

The chain combines TRBV30 with TRBJ2-2, with D possibly TRBD2 on 5 matching bases. This CDR3 is built from 14 residues. Trimming shortened V by 4 bases and J by 7 bases, and 16 bases separated the two germline ends. Germline lookup yields CDR1 GTSNPN and CDR2 SVGIG (reference sequence). CDR3 bases: TGTGCCTGGATACGCCAGCCTGGAGGCGGGGAGCTGTTTTTT. Translation gives CAWIRQPGGGELFF.

The rearrangement links TRBV29-1 to TRBJ1-2, with D perhaps TRBD1 (6 bases). V was clipped by 0 bases and J by 4 bases, with 12 bases between them. Germline V gives CDR1 SQVTM, CDR2 ANQGSEA. CDR3 size: 14 residues. The CDR3 nucleotides are TGCAGCGTTGAAGACACGGGGGGGGCCTATGGCTACACCTTC. It is translated as CSVEDTGGAYGYTF.

The genes are TRBV19 and TRBJ1-2; D gene uncertain. Trimming shortened V by 5 bases and J by 5 bases, and 15 bases separated the two germline ends. The CDR3 spans 14 residues. Germline CDR1 and CDR2: LNHDA and SQIVND (reference sequence). For the CDR3, the DNA is TGTGCCAGTAGTGCCGACGGACGGGCGTATGGCTACACCTTC. It yields the protein CASSADGRAYGYTF.

For the CDR3, the DNA is TGTGCCAGCAGCTCAAGACAGGGGGGTGAGCAGTTCTTC. Its protein product is CASSSRQGGEQFF. The chain is built from TRBV7-8 and TRBJ2-1; 9 bases line up with TRBD1. CDR1 is SGHVS, CDR2 FQNEAQ, per germline. The CDR3 runs to 13 residues. The V and J ends lost 4 bases and 9 bases, in that order; junction bases with no gene match: 4.

V usage is TRBV7-6 and J usage is TRBJ2-5; D uncertain. Germline lookup yields CDR1 SGHVS and CDR2 FNYEAQ. The length of the CDR3 is 11 residues. V was cut by 5 bases and J by 5 bases, with 6 bases left in between. The CDR3 is CASSPGETQYF. CDR3 nucleotides: TGTGCCAGCAGCCCTGGGGAGACCCAGTACTTC.

The V gene is TRBV4-2, the J gene TRBJ2-1; tentatively, D is TRBD2 (5 bases). Trimming cost V 0 bases and J 6 bases, with 9 bases left between them. This CDR3 has 14 amino acids. The germline V gene encodes CDR1 LGHNA and CDR2 YNFKEQ. The CDR3 loop reads CASSQDLLANEQFF. CDR3 bases: TGTGCCAGCAGCCAAGATCTCCTAGCCAATGAGCAGTTCTTC.

This clone was seen just once. The gene calls are TRBV6-1 and TRBJ1-2; 10 bases line up with TRBD1. CDR3 size: 16 residues. CDR1 is MNHNS, CDR2 SASEGT, per germline. V lost 4 bases, J lost 0 bases, and 5 bases stayed unmatched. The CDR3 protein is CASSARDRGANYGYTF. CDR3 DNA: TGTGCCAGCAGTGCCCGGGACAGGGGAGCTAACTATGGCTACACCTTC.